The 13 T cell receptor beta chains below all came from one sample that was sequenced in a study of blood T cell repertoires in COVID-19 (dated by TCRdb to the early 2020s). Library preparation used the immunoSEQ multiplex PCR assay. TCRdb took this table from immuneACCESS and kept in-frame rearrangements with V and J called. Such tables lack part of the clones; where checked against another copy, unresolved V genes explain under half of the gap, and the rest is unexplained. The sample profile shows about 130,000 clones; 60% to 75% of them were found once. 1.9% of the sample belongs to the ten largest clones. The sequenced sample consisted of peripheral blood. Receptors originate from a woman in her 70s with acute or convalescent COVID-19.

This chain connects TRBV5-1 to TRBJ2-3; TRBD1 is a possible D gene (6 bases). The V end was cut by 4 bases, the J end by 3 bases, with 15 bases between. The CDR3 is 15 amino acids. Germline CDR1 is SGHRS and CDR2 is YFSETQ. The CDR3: CASSPLVGGTDTQYF. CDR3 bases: TGCGCCAGCAGCCCATTAGTAGGGGGAACAGATACGCAGTATTTT. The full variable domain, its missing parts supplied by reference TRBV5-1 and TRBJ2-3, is KAGVTQTPRYLIKTRGQQVTLSCSPISGHRSVSWYQQTPGQGLQFLFEYFSETQRNKGNFPGRFSGRQFSNSRSEMNVSTLELGDSALYLCASSPLVGGTDTQYFGPGTRLTVL.

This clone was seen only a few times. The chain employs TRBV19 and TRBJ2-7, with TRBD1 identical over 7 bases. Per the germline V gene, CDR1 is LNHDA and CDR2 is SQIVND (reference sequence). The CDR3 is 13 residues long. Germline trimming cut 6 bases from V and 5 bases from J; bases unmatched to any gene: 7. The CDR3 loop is CASSRGQSNEQYF. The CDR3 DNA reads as TGTGCCAGTAGCCGGGGACAGTCTAACGAGCAGTACTTC.

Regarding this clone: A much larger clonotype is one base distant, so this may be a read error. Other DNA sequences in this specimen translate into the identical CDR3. CDR3 sequence reads: CASSPAGGRNSYEQYF. Written as DNA, the CDR3 is TGTGCTAGCAGCCCGGCCGGGGGACGGAATTCCTACGAGCAGTACTTC. The J gene is TRBJ2-7, the V gene TRBV7-9; D might be TRBD2 (6 bases). Germline V gene sequence: CDR1 SEHNR, CDR2 FQNEAQ (reference sequence). The CDR3 has 16 residues.

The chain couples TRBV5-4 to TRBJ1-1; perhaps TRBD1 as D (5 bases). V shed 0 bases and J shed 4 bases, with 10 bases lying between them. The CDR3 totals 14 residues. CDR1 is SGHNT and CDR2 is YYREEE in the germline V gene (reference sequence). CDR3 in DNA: TGTGCCAGCAGCTTGGCGGGAGACAGCACTGAAGCTTTCTTT. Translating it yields CASSLAGDSTEAFF.

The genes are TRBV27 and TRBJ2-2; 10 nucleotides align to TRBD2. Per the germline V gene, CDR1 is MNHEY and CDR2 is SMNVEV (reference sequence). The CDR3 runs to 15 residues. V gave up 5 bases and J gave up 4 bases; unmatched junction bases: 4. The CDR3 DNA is TGTGCCAGCAGTACCGGGACTAGCGTCACCGGGGAGCTGTTTTTT. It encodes CASSTGTSVTGELFF.

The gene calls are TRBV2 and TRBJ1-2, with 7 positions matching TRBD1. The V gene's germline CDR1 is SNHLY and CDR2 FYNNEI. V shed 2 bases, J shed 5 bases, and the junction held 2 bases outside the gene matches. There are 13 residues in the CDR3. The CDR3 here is CASSETGAYGYTF. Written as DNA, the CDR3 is TGTGCCAGCAGTGAAACAGGGGCTTATGGCTACACCTTC.

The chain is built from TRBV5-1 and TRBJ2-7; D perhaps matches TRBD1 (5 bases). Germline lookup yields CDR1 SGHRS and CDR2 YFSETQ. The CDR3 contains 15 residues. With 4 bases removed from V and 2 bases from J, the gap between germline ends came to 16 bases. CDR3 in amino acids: CASSLTGKGTYEQYF. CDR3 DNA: TGCGCCAGCAGCCTCACGGGCAAGGGGACCTACGAGCAGTACTTC.

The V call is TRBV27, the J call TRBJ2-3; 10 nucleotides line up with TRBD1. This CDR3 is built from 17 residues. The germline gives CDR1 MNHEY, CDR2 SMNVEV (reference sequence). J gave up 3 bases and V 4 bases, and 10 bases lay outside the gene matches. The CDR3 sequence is CASSSPRGTGDTDTQYF. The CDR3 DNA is TGTGCCAGCAGTTCTCCCCGGGGGACAGGGGATACAGATACGCAGTATTTT.

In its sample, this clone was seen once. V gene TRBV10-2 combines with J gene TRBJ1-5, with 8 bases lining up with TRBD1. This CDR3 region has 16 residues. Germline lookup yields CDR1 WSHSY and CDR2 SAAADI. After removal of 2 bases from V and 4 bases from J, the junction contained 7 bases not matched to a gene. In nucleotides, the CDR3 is TGCGCCAGCAGTGAGAAATACAGGGGGAGGAATCAGCCCCAGCATTTT. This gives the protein CASSEKYRGRNQPQHF.

The CDR3 here is CASSSGGGDTSTF. The CDR3 nucleotides are TGTGCCAGCAGCTCCGGAGGGGGCGATACCTCGACCTTC. The chain couples TRBV7-9 to TRBJ1-2, with 7 bases matching TRBD1. Germline V gene lookup returns CDR1 SEHNR and CDR2 FQNEAQ (reference sequence). The CDR3 is made up of 13 amino acids. V was pared by 4 bases and J by 14 bases, with 13 bases of the junction left unmatched.

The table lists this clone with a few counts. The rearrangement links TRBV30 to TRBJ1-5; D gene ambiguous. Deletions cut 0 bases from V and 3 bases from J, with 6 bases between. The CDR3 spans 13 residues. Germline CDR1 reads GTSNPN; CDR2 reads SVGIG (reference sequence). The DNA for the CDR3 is TGTGCCTGGAGTGTATCCTACAATCAGCCCCAGCATTTT. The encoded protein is CAWSVSYNQPQHF.

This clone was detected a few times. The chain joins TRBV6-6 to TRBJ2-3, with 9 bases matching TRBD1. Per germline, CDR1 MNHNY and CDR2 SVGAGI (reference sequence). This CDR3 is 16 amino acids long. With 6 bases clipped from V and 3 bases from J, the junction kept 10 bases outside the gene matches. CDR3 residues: CASSRPRDRVTDTQYF. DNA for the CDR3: TGTGCCAGCAGCAGACCTCGGGACAGGGTAACAGATACGCAGTATTTT.

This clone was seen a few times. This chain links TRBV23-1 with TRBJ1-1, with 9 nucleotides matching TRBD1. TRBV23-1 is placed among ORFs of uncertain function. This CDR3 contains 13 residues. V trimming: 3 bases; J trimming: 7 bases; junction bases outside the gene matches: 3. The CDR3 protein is CASSQWTGVEAFF. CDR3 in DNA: TGCGCCAGCAGTCAGTGGACAGGGGTTGAAGCTTTCTTT.